Each of the 27 T cell receptor beta chains below was sequenced from the same sample in a study of blood T cell repertoires in COVID-19. Data came from immunoSEQ multiplex PCR; TCRdb stores just in-frame clones and leaves some out. Of over 130,000 clones in the sample, 77% were seen once. Sequencing input: peripheral blood. Receptors were obtained from a woman aged 45-59 years with active or convalescent COVID-19.

DNA of the CDR3: TGTGCCAGCAGTGAAATGCGGGGTCCTCTCTACGAGCAGTACTTC. Encoded protein: CASSEMRGPLYEQYF. The chain combines TRBV6-1 with TRBJ2-7, with D tentatively TRBD2 (6 bases). The V gene lost 2 bases and the J gene lost 3 bases, with 14 bases spanning the gap. The CDR3 runs to 15 residues. Per the germline V gene, CDR1 is MNHNS and CDR2 is SASEGT.

The chain recombines TRBV19 with TRBJ2-1, with 7 bases fitting TRBD1. There are 17 residues in the CDR3. V gave up 1 base and J gave up 5 bases; unmatched junction bases: 11. CDR1 is LNHDA and CDR2 is SQIVND in the germline V gene (reference sequence). The chain's CDR3 is CASSIVDRVGGHNEQFF. The CDR3 nucleotides are TGTGCCAGTAGTATAGTTGACAGGGTTGGGGGTCACAATGAGCAGTTCTTC.

CDR3 DNA sequence: TGCAGCGTTGATCCAATAGCGTATGGCTACACCTTC. It yields the protein CSVDPIAYGYTF. The chain links TRBV29-1 to TRBJ1-2; D ambiguous. V lost 3 bases and J lost 5, with 10 bases in between. In germline, CDR1 is SQVTM, CDR2 ANQGSEA. This CDR3 contains 12 residues.

This rearrangement joins TRBV7-2 to TRBJ1-5, with 7 bases matching TRBD1. Germline V lookup: CDR1 SGHTA, CDR2 FQGNSA. The CDR3 length is 16 residues. With 0 bases clipped from V and 4 bases from J, the junction kept 6 bases outside the gene matches. CDR3 nucleotides: TGTGCCAGCAGCTTAGCTACGATGGGACAGAATCAGCCCCAGCATTTT. Translation gives CASSLATMGQNQPQHF.

The gene calls are TRBV19 and TRBJ2-2; 7 bases map to TRBD2. Looked up from germline, CDR1 is LNHDA and CDR2 is SQIVND (reference sequence). This CDR3 region has 16 residues. Losses at the gene ends were 4 bases for V and 5 bases for J; bases not matched to a gene: 10. CDR3 coding DNA: TGTGCCAGTAGTACTAGGGCGGGAGCGAGGACCGGGGAGCTGTTTTTT. This translates into CASSTRAGARTGELFF.

The chain carries TRBV7-2 and TRBJ1-1; D is uncertain. This CDR3 region has 15 residues. Trimming took 2 bases from V and 1 from J, leaving 11 bases between them. Germline assignment: CDR1 SGHTA and CDR2 FQGNSA. CDR3: CASSLNGVSNTEAFF. In DNA, the CDR3 is TGTGCCAGCAGCTTAAACGGAGTTTCGAACACTGAAGCTTTCTTT.

J is TRBJ1-1 and V is TRBV5-5; D is unclear. The CDR3 is made up of 13 amino acids. Trimming removed 1 base at V and 4 bases at J, with 8 bases between. Germline CDR1 reads SGHKS; CDR2 reads YYEKEE (reference sequence). In DNA, the CDR3 is TGTGCCAGCAGCTTGACCGCGGGCACTGAAGCTTTCTTT. Protein product: CASSLTAGTEAFF.

The chain carries TRBV29-1 and TRBJ2-1, with TRBD2 matching 9 bases. The germline V gene has CDR1 SQVTM and CDR2 ANQGSEA. The junction had 10 bases not matched to a gene; V was cut back by 6 bases and J by 1 base. The CDR3 runs to 16 residues. The CDR3 reads CSVPPRGGASYNEQFF. For the CDR3, the DNA is TGCAGCGTCCCACCGCGCGGGGGGGCTTCCTACAATGAGCAGTTCTTC.

The rearrangement uses TRBV4-3 and TRBJ2-6; D might be TRBD2 (5 bases). The CDR3 covers 19 residues. The V gene's germline CDR1 is LGHNA and CDR2 YSLEER. The V and J ends lost 0 bases and 0 bases respectively, with 15 bases between them. CDR3 in amino acids: CASSQESSGMFSGANVLTF. CDR3 sequence (DNA): TGCGCCAGCAGCCAAGAGTCCAGCGGAATGTTCTCTGGGGCCAACGTCCTGACTTTC.

A single count supports this clone. The rearrangement joins TRBV6-5 to TRBJ2-3, with 11 bases that match TRBD2. The J segment lost 4 bases and the V segment lost 4 bases, leaving 1 base of the junction unmatched. The CDR3 loop spans 14 amino acids. Germline V CDR1 and CDR2: MNHEY, SVGAGI. The CDR3 bases are TGTGCCAGCAGTTTAGCGGGGGGGCCAGATACGCAGTATTTT. This codes for CASSLAGGPDTQYF.

The V gene is TRBV10-3, the J gene TRBJ1-2; D is perhaps TRBD1 (5 bases). This CDR3 contains 16 residues. Deletions cut 0 bases from V and 0 bases from J, with 11 bases between. Germline assignment: CDR1 ENHRY and CDR2 SYGVKD. CDR3 loop: CAISESAGPPNYGYTF. CDR3 bases: TGTGCCATCAGTGAGTCGGCGGGGCCGCCTAACTATGGCTACACCTTC.

V usage is TRBV4-3 and J usage is TRBJ1-2, with D maybe TRBD1 (5 bases). The CDR3 covers 19 residues. The V gene lost 0 bases and the J gene lost 3 bases, with 23 bases spanning the gap. The germline gives CDR1 LGHNA, CDR2 YSLEER. CDR3 DNA sequence: TGCGCCAGCAGCCAAGATCACGCGGGCGGCGGGGTCAGGGACTATGGCTACACCTTC. It yields the protein CASSQDHAGGGVRDYGYTF.

V is TRBV18 and J is TRBJ2-1, with TRBD2 matching over 9 bases. This CDR3 comprises 16 residues. In germline, CDR1 is KGHSH, CDR2 LQKENI. The V segment lost 2 bases and the J segment 0 bases; nucleotides outside the gene matches: 2. CDR3 sequence reads: CASSPIAGASYNEQFF. CDR3 nucleotides: TGTGCCAGCTCACCAATAGCGGGAGCCTCCTACAATGAGCAGTTCTTC.

V and J are TRBV7-2 and TRBJ2-3; 8 nucleotides agree with TRBD2. The germline V gene encodes CDR1 SGHTA and CDR2 FQGNSA. Trimming cost V 0 bases and J 11 bases; bases outside gene matches: 13. The CDR3 totals 16 residues. The CDR3 loop reads CASSLATSERVGGQYF. CDR3 DNA sequence: TGTGCCAGCAGCTTAGCGACTAGCGAGCGTGTGGGGGGGCAGTATTTT.

V gene TRBV5-1 combines with J gene TRBJ2-1; TRBD2 might be the D (5 bases). CDR1 is SGHRS, CDR2 YFSETQ, per germline. The V end lost 4 bases, the J end lost 7 bases, and 21 bases lay between the germline ends. The CDR3 has 16 residues. This chain's CDR3 is CASSTLHGVGENEQFF. The CDR3 nucleotides read TGCGCCAGCAGCACCTTACACGGGGTTGGGGAAAATGAGCAGTTCTTC.

The gene calls are TRBV4-3 and TRBJ2-7; D remains ambiguous. Per germline, CDR1 LGHNA and CDR2 YSLEER. This CDR3 spans 16 amino acids. V was clipped by 0 bases and J by 3 bases, with 15 bases between them. The DNA of the CDR3 is TGCGCCAGCAGCCAAGATCATAGGAACAGAGACTACGAGCAGTACTTC. This translates into CASSQDHRNRDYEQYF.

The V call is TRBV5-8, the J call TRBJ2-7; a weak D match, TRBD1 (5 bases). The V gene's germline CDR1 is SGHTS and CDR2 YDEGEE. This CDR3 is built from 13 residues. V lost 8 bases, J lost 3 bases, and 15 bases lay in between. The CDR3 DNA reads TGTGCCAGTTCTCTACAGGCATTCTACGAGCAGTACTTC. It yields the protein CASSLQAFYEQYF. Using reference TRBV5-8 and TRBJ2-7 for the parts outside the CDR3, the full variable domain is EAGVTQSPTHLIKTRGQQATLRCSPISGHTSVYWYQQALGLGLQFLLWYDEGEERNRGNFPPRFSGRQFPNYSSELNVNALELEDSALYLCASSLQAFYEQYFGPGTRLTVT.

This sequence joins TRBV3-1 (or the pseudogene TRBV3-2) and TRBJ2-2, with TRBD2 identical over 9 bases. There are 17 residues in the CDR3. The trim removed 0 bases at V and 6 bases at J, leaving 8 bases unmatched. Germline CDR1 reads LGHDT; CDR2 reads YNNKEL (reference sequence). The CDR3 DNA is TGTGCCAGCAGCCAAGATCGTAGGCGGGGGGGCGCCGGGGAGCTGTTTTTT. It translates to CASSQDRRRGGAGELFF.

V gene TRBV6-6 combines with J gene TRBJ1-5; TRBD1 might be the D (5 bases). The CDR3 runs to 14 residues. In germline, CDR1 is MNHNY, CDR2 SVGAGI (reference sequence). V was pared by 6 bases and J by 7 bases, with 16 bases between. The CDR3 nucleotides are TGTGCCAGCAGCCCGGGGGGTTCATGGCAGCCCCAGCATTTT. The encoded protein is CASSPGGSWQPQHF.

The rearrangement links TRBV30 to TRBJ1-2; 8 nucleotides line up with TRBD1. J lost 7 bases, V lost 3 bases, and 10 bases had no gene match. The CDR3 sequence is 14 residues long. From germline, CDR1 is GTSNPN and CDR2 SVGIG (reference sequence). The DNA for the CDR3 is TGTGCCTGGAGCAGGGACAGGCGAAGGGGTGGCTACACCTTC. Protein: CAWSRDRRRGGYTF.

The chain couples TRBV7-3 to TRBJ1-6; D unclear. CDR1 SGHTA and CDR2 FQGTGA come from the germline V gene. The V and J ends lost 0 bases and 4 bases respectively, with 7 bases between them. The CDR3 is 15 amino acids. CDR3 in DNA: TGTGCCAGCAGCTTAACGTGGAGTTATAATTCACCCCTCCACTTT. It translates to CASSLTWSYNSPLHF. Using reference TRBV7-3 and TRBJ1-6 for the parts outside the CDR3, the full variable domain is GAGVSQTPSNKVTEKGKYVELRCDPISGHTALYWYRQSLGQGPEFLIYFQGTGAADDSGLPNDRFFAVRPEGSVSTLKIQRTERGDSAVYLCASSLTWSYNSPLHFGNGTRLTVT.

The CDR3 spells CASSQGQYYEQYF. The CDR3 nucleotides are TGTGCCAGCAGCCAAGGACAGTACTACGAGCAGTACTTC. The genes are TRBV7-9 and TRBJ2-7, with TRBD1 as a possible D gene (6 bases). The V end was cut by 5 bases, the J end by 3 bases, with 11 bases between. CDR1 and CDR2 from the germline V gene are SEHNR and FQNEAQ (reference sequence). The CDR3 spans 13 residues.

The chain carries TRBV28 and TRBJ1-2; possibly TRBD1 for D (6 bases). The CDR3 sequence is 14 residues long. Germline CDR1 and CDR2: MDHEN and SYDVKM. Deletions cut 6 bases from V and 4 bases from J, with 15 bases between. CDR3 loop: CASRDPQGSYGYTF. The CDR3 DNA follows: TGTGCCAGCAGGGACCCACAGGGATCCTATGGCTACACCTTC.

This chain links TRBV7-9 with TRBJ2-2, with D possibly being TRBD1 (6 bases). CDR1 SEHNR and CDR2 FQNEAQ come from the germline V gene (reference sequence). This CDR3 has 14 amino acids. The V end was cut by 7 bases, the J end by 6 bases, with 15 bases between. The chain's CDR3 is CASIGAGAAGELFF. The CDR3 region has the DNA TGTGCCAGCATCGGGGCAGGGGCCGCCGGGGAGCTGTTTTTT.

This chain connects TRBV6-5 to TRBJ2-7, with 12 nucleotides matching TRBD2. The CDR3 has 15 residues. Trimming took 8 bases from V and 6 from J; bases not matched to a gene: 11. Germline values: CDR1 MNHEY, CDR2 SVGAGI. In DNA, the CDR3 is TGTGCCAGCGGGTTGCGACTAGCGGGAGTAGTCGAGCAGTACTTC. Amino acid sequence: CASGLRLAGVVEQYF.

The J gene is TRBJ1-2, the V gene TRBV7-2, with 8 bases lining up with TRBD1. This CDR3 comprises 15 residues. V was pared by 2 bases and J by 5 bases, with 7 bases of the junction left unmatched. The V gene's germline CDR1 is SGHTA and CDR2 FQGNSA. CDR3 amino acids: CASSLHQGARYGYTF. The CDR3 DNA reads as TGTGCCAGCAGCTTACATCAGGGGGCGAGATATGGCTACACCTTC.

The rearrangement uses TRBV7-9 and TRBJ1-3; 8 bases match TRBD1. Trimming removed 2 bases from V and 0 bases from J; junction bases left unmatched: 9. CDR1 is SEHNR and CDR2 is FQNEAQ in the germline V gene (reference sequence). This CDR3 has 18 amino acids. For the CDR3, the DNA is TGTGCCAGCAGCTTACTACAGGGGGGGTATGACTCTGGAAACACCATATATTTT. Its protein is CASSLLQGGYDSGNTIYF.